A selection of T cell receptor beta chains follows, all from one sample in a study of T cell repertoires in cytomegalovirus infection. A single record per CDR3 protein comes from TCRdb applying MiXCR to the reads. The data hold fewer than 550,000 distinct CDR3 sequences, with more than 15% observed a single time. Sequenced input: CD8+ T cells from PBMCs. Receptors originate from a human donor in good health (CMV status not recorded). Some clones in this sample may be carry-over from other donors' samples. CDR3s include the opening cysteine and the closing phenylalanine or tryptophan. Each record gives: CDR3 DNA, CDR3 protein, V gene, J gene, clone size, D gene. The D gene is left open where the match is weak. The listing skips clone size in some rows; elsewhere it reads once, few, many or a size class.

CDR3 DNA: TGCGCCAGCAGCCAAGGAGGGCGGGGGGCGGACGAGCAGTACTTC; CDR3 protein: CASSQGGRGADEQYF; V gene: TRBV4-1; J gene: TRBJ2-7; clone size: many; D gene: TRBD2
CDR3 DNA: TGTGCCAGCACCGGGGAGAGGAACACCGGGGAGCTGTTTTTT; CDR3 protein: CASTGERNTGELFF; V gene: TRBV12-3/TRBV12-4; J gene: TRBJ2-2; clone size: few; D gene: .
CDR3 DNA: TGTGCCAGTAGTACCCGCGCAGTCGGGGTGAACACTGAAGCTTTCTTT; CDR3 protein: CASSTRAVGVNTEAFF; V gene: TRBV19; J gene: TRBJ1-1; clone size: few; D gene: .
CDR3 DNA: TGTGCCAGCAGCCCCGGCGGGGTAGACGCTTTCTTT; CDR3 protein: CASSPGGVDAFF; V gene: TRBV9; J gene: TRBJ1-1; clone size: .; D gene: .
CDR3 DNA: TGTGCCAGCAGTCCTGGGATCGGGGGATCCGGGGTGCTGTTTTTT; CDR3 protein: CASSPGIGGSGVLFF; V gene: TRBV27; J gene: TRBJ2-2; clone size: .; D gene: .
CDR3 DNA: TGTGCCAGCAGCTTATACAGGGGCAATGAGCAGTTCTTC; CDR3 protein: CASSLYRGNEQFF; V gene: TRBV7-2; J gene: TRBJ2-1; clone size: many; D gene: TRBD1
CDR3 DNA: TGCAGCGTTGCTGAGAACACCGGGGAGCTGTTTTTT; CDR3 protein: CSVAENTGELFF; V gene: TRBV29-1; J gene: TRBJ2-2; clone size: .; D gene: .
CDR3 DNA: TGTGCCATCAGTGAGTCCAACACTGAAGCTTTCTTT; CDR3 protein: CAISESNTEAFF; V gene: TRBV10-3; J gene: TRBJ1-1; clone size: many; D gene: .
CDR3 DNA: TGTGCCAGCAGCCTGCGCGGGGACACTGTAGCTTTCTTT; CDR3 protein: CASSLRGDTVAFF; V gene: TRBV6-1; J gene: TRBJ1-1; clone size: .; D gene: .
CDR3 DNA: TGCAGTGCTAGAGGGGATCAGGGGGCGTCTCTAGACTATGGCTACACCTTC; CDR3 protein: CSARGDQGASLDYGYTF; V gene: TRBV20-1; J gene: TRBJ1-2; clone size: few; D gene: TRBD1
CDR3 DNA: TGTGCCAGCAGCACCTGGGACAGGGGGCATTCACCCCTCCACTTT; CDR3 protein: CASSTWDRGHSPLHF; V gene: TRBV7-9; J gene: TRBJ1-6; clone size: many; D gene: TRBD1
CDR3 DNA: TGCAGCGTTGAAGAACGAGCCCTAGGCAATGAGCAGTTCTTC; CDR3 protein: CSVEERALGNEQFF; V gene: TRBV29-1; J gene: TRBJ2-1; clone size: few; D gene: .
CDR3 DNA: TGTGCCAGCAGCTCTGGACAGGGGGCGCGTTCTGATGGCTACACCTTC; CDR3 protein: CASSSGQGARSDGYTF; V gene: TRBV11-2; J gene: TRBJ1-2; clone size: .; D gene: TRBD1
CDR3 DNA: TGTGCCAGCAAGGGGACAGAAGCTAACTATGGCTACACCTTC; CDR3 protein: CASKGTEANYGYTF; V gene: TRBV27; J gene: TRBJ1-2; clone size: many; D gene: TRBD1
CDR3 DNA: TGTGCCAGCAGTCCCGAGTTTTTCTACAATGAGCAGTTCTTC; CDR3 protein: CASSPEFFYNEQFF; V gene: TRBV12-3/TRBV12-4; J gene: TRBJ2-1; clone size: many; D gene: .
CDR3 DNA: TGTGCCAGCAGGGGGATCAGGTCAACAGGGGGCATCGAGCCCCAGCATTTT; CDR3 protein: CASRGIRSTGGIEPQHF; V gene: TRBV27; J gene: TRBJ1-5; clone size: .; D gene: TRBD1
CDR3 DNA: TGTGCCAGCAGAGATTCAGGGATCTATGGCTACACCTTC; CDR3 protein: CASRDSGIYGYTF; V gene: TRBV2; J gene: TRBJ1-2; clone size: few; D gene: .
CDR3 DNA: TGTGCCAGCAGCCCCAGCCCCGTGGGCAAAAACATCCAGTACTTC; CDR3 protein: CASSPSPVGKNIQYF; V gene: TRBV7-8; J gene: TRBJ2-4; clone size: .; D gene: .
CDR3 DNA: TGCGCCAGCAGCCAAGATTCGGGGGAGCAGTACTTC; CDR3 protein: CASSQDSGEQYF; V gene: TRBV4-1; J gene: TRBJ2-7; clone size: few; D gene: .
CDR3 DNA: TGTGCCAGCACCGGCGGGGGGTTGGCTCAGCCCCAGCATTTT; CDR3 protein: CASTGGGLAQPQHF; V gene: TRBV28; J gene: TRBJ1-5; clone size: many; D gene: .
CDR3 DNA: TGCGCCAGCAGCCAACTCAGTGACTGGACTGACGAGCAGTACTTC; CDR3 protein: CASSQLSDWTDEQYF; V gene: TRBV4-1; J gene: TRBJ2-7; clone size: many; D gene: .
CDR3 DNA: TGTGCCAGCAGCCAGGCGACTAGCGGGGTCCAAGAGACCCAGTACTTC; CDR3 protein: CASSQATSGVQETQYF; V gene: TRBV4-2; J gene: TRBJ2-5; clone size: .; D gene: TRBD2
CDR3 DNA: TGTGCCAGCAGCTTATTGGTTCAGCCCCAGCATTTT; CDR3 protein: CASSLLVQPQHF; V gene: TRBV7-8; J gene: TRBJ1-5; clone size: many; D gene: .
CDR3 DNA: TGTGCCAGCAGTCTCGGGACAGCCGGGGAGCTGTTTTTT; CDR3 protein: CASSLGTAGELFF; V gene: TRBV6-6; J gene: TRBJ2-2; clone size: many; D gene: TRBD1
CDR3 DNA: TGCAGTGCTAGAGGACAGGGGGTGATAAGTCCCACAGATACGCAGTATTTT; CDR3 protein: CSARGQGVISPTDTQYF; V gene: TRBV20-1; J gene: TRBJ2-3; clone size: few; D gene: TRBD1
CDR3 DNA: TGTGCCAGCAGGTATACAGGGTACACTGAAGCTTTCTTT; CDR3 protein: CASRYTGYTEAFF; V gene: TRBV7-2; J gene: TRBJ1-1; clone size: many; D gene: .
CDR3 DNA: TGCAGTGCTAGCAACGTAAACTCCTACGAGCAGTACTTC; CDR3 protein: CSASNVNSYEQYF; V gene: TRBV20-1; J gene: TRBJ2-7; clone size: .; D gene: .
CDR3 DNA: TGTGCCAGCCGCAGTTTAGCGAGGTCAGAGAATTCACCCCTCCACTTT; CDR3 protein: CASRSLARSENSPLHF; V gene: TRBV13; J gene: TRBJ1-6; clone size: few; D gene: .
CDR3 DNA: TGTGCCAGCAGCCTACGGGGGGCAGGCGTGCATGAGCAGTTCTTC; CDR3 protein: CASSLRGAGVHEQFF; V gene: TRBV9; J gene: TRBJ2-1; clone size: few; D gene: .
CDR3 DNA: TGTGCCAGCAGCCCTCCACTCAGGACAGGGATAGGTCGGGGCTCCTACAATGAGCAGTTCTTC; CDR3 protein: CASSPPLRTGIGRGSYNEQFF; V gene: TRBV11-2; J gene: TRBJ2-1; clone size: many; D gene: TRBD1
CDR3 DNA: TGTGCCAGCAGCCGCGGGGGGGAAGATGGCTACACCTTC; CDR3 protein: CASSRGGEDGYTF; V gene: TRBV27; J gene: TRBJ1-2; clone size: many; D gene: .
CDR3 DNA: TGTGCCAGCAGTTCGGGGACAGGGCTGGCAGAGACCCAGTACTTC; CDR3 protein: CASSSGTGLAETQYF; V gene: TRBV28; J gene: TRBJ2-5; clone size: few; D gene: TRBD1
CDR3 DNA: TGCGCCAGCAGCCCCGGCGAGCGGGAGGACGCCTACGAGCAGTACTTC; CDR3 protein: CASSPGEREDAYEQYF; V gene: TRBV4-1; J gene: TRBJ2-7; clone size: many; D gene: TRBD2
CDR3 DNA: TGTGCCACCAGCACACGCCCTAAGGGGGAGCTGTTTTTT; CDR3 protein: CATSTRPKGELFF; V gene: TRBV15; J gene: TRBJ2-2; clone size: .; D gene: .
CDR3 DNA: TGCGCCAGCAGGGATACTGGGGCCAACGTCCTGACTTTC; CDR3 protein: CASRDTGANVLTF; V gene: TRBV4-1; J gene: TRBJ2-6; clone size: .; D gene: .
CDR3 DNA: TGTGCCAGCAGTCCCCCGGGAGGGACCACCAATGAGCAGTTCTTC; CDR3 protein: CASSPPGGTTNEQFF; V gene: TRBV12-3/TRBV12-4; J gene: TRBJ2-1; clone size: many; D gene: TRBD2
CDR3 DNA: TGTGCCAGCAGTTTATCGCTCACAGTACCCTACGAGCAGTACTTC; CDR3 protein: CASSLSLTVPYEQYF; V gene: TRBV27; J gene: TRBJ2-7; clone size: many; D gene: .
CDR3 DNA: TGTGCCAGCAGCTTAGAAGGGACAGCCGAAAACTATGGCTACACCTTC; CDR3 protein: CASSLEGTAENYGYTF; V gene: TRBV7-2; J gene: TRBJ1-2; clone size: many; D gene: TRBD1
CDR3 DNA: TGCGCCAGCAGCTTGGCCGAGGGGACAGCAACTAATGAAAAACTGTTTTTT; CDR3 protein: CASSLAEGTATNEKLFF; V gene: TRBV5-1; J gene: TRBJ1-4; clone size: many; D gene: TRBD1
CDR3 DNA: TGTGCCAGCAGTTTATCGGTCCCGGACACCGGGGAGCTGTTTTTT; CDR3 protein: CASSLSVPDTGELFF; V gene: TRBV27; J gene: TRBJ2-2; clone size: many; D gene: .
CDR3 DNA: TGTGCCACCAGCAGAGGGTCTGGGGAGCTGTTTTTT; CDR3 protein: CATSRGSGELFF; V gene: TRBV15; J gene: TRBJ2-2; clone size: .; D gene: .
CDR3 DNA: TGTGCCAGCAGCTTAAGAGCGGACAGCTCCTCCACTGAAGCTTTCTTT; CDR3 protein: CASSLRADSSSTEAFF; V gene: TRBV7-9; J gene: TRBJ1-1; clone size: many; D gene: .
CDR3 DNA: TGTGCCAGCAGTGAGGCCCCCCGGAACACTGAAGCTTTCTTT; CDR3 protein: CASSEAPRNTEAFF; V gene: TRBV6-1; J gene: TRBJ1-1; clone size: many; D gene: .
CDR3 DNA: TGTGCCAGCAGCCGACGGACAGGGACCACTGAAGCTTTCTTT; CDR3 protein: CASSRRTGTTEAFF; V gene: TRBV2; J gene: TRBJ1-1; clone size: few; D gene: TRBD1
CDR3 DNA: TGTGCCAGCATGGTTACCGCGGACACTGAAGCTTTCTTT; CDR3 protein: CASMVTADTEAFF; V gene: TRBV6-1; J gene: TRBJ1-1; clone size: many; D gene: .
CDR3 DNA: TGTGCCAGCAGCCCTCCGGGACAGGGGATAAACACTGAAGCTTTCTTT; CDR3 protein: CASSPPGQGINTEAFF; V gene: TRBV7-9; J gene: TRBJ1-1; clone size: many; D gene: TRBD1
CDR3 DNA: TGTGCCAGCAGTTTGAGTGGGACGACAGGGAGCTATGGCTACACCTTC; CDR3 protein: CASSLSGTTGSYGYTF; V gene: TRBV27; J gene: TRBJ1-2; clone size: many; D gene: TRBD1
CDR3 DNA: TGTGCCAGCGCTGGGCCCGGGGAGCTGTTTTTT; CDR3 protein: CASAGPGELFF; V gene: TRBV11-3; J gene: TRBJ2-2; clone size: few; D gene: .
CDR3 DNA: TGTGCCAGCAGCCAAGATCGGGCTCGTGGCGGCTCACCCCTCCACTTT; CDR3 protein: CASSQDRARGGSPLHF; V gene: TRBV3-1; J gene: TRBJ1-6; clone size: .; D gene: .
CDR3 DNA: TGTGCCAGCAGCCCAAACCGCTTCTTTGGGGGGGTAGCCAAAAACATTCAGTACTTC; CDR3 protein: CASSPNRFFGGVAKNIQYF; V gene: TRBV6-2/TRBV6-3; J gene: TRBJ2-4; clone size: .; D gene: TRBD2
CDR3 DNA: TGTGCCAGCAGCCAACAGACGACCGGGGAGCTGTTTTTT; CDR3 protein: CASSQQTTGELFF; V gene: TRBV28; J gene: TRBJ2-2; clone size: many; D gene: .
CDR3 DNA: TGTGCCAGCAGCCTTACAGGCGCCGCGGGCACTGAAGCTTTCTTT; CDR3 protein: CASSLTGAAGTEAFF; V gene: TRBV7-9; J gene: TRBJ1-1; clone size: many; D gene: .
CDR3 DNA: TGTGCCAGCAGCTTGGTCGGACAGCGATCCATCACAGATACGCAGTATTTT; CDR3 protein: CASSLVGQRSITDTQYF; V gene: TRBV7-6; J gene: TRBJ2-3; clone size: many; D gene: .
CDR3 DNA: TGTGCCAGCAGCCCCGGGCGGGGGGCGCCGAATGAGCAGTTCTTC; CDR3 protein: CASSPGRGAPNEQFF; V gene: TRBV11-3; J gene: TRBJ2-1; clone size: many; D gene: TRBD2
CDR3 DNA: TGTGCCAGCAGCTTAAATATAGTCACTGAAGCTTTCTTT; CDR3 protein: CASSLNIVTEAFF; V gene: TRBV7-9; J gene: TRBJ1-1; clone size: few; D gene: .
CDR3 DNA: TGTGCCACCAGTGACCCGGACATTCCCAGCTCCTACAATGAGCAGTTCTTC; CDR3 protein: CATSDPDIPSSYNEQFF; V gene: TRBV24-1; J gene: TRBJ2-1; clone size: few; D gene: .
CDR3 DNA: TGTGCCAGCGCCCGGGACTCCGGATCCGGGGAGCTGTTTTTT; CDR3 protein: CASARDSGSGELFF; V gene: TRBV12-3/TRBV12-4; J gene: TRBJ2-2; clone size: few; D gene: .
CDR3 DNA: TGTGCTCCTGGCACTGAAGCTTTCTTT; CDR3 protein: CAPGTEAFF; V gene: TRBV12-3/TRBV12-4; J gene: TRBJ1-1; clone size: few; D gene: .